The 8 T cell receptor beta chains below all came from one sample that was sequenced in a study of blood T cell repertoires in COVID-19. Some clones are missing from TCRdb's copy, which holds only in-frame ones; the method was immunoSEQ multiplex PCR. The sample gives under 300,000 clones, about four fifths of which show up once; around 2% is in the top ten. Sequencing input: peripheral blood. These receptors were obtained from a man younger than 40 who had recovered from COVID-19.

The chain links TRBV7-6 to TRBJ1-6; no reliable D call. In germline, CDR1 is SGHVS, CDR2 FNYEAQ. Trimming cost V 5 bases and J 2 bases, with 13 bases left between them. The CDR3 sequence is 16 residues long. CDR3: CASSPRPGTYNSPLHF. The DNA of the CDR3 is TGTGCCAGCAGCCCGCGCCCCGGGACCTATAATTCACCCCTCCACTTT.

The chain joins TRBV4-1 to TRBJ1-4; D might be TRBD1 (6 bases). Between the trimmed V and J ends, which lost 4 bases and 7 bases, there was a span of 13 bases. Germline CDR1 reads MGHRA; CDR2 reads YSYEKL. The CDR3 loop spans 14 amino acids. The CDR3 spells CASSPGTYGEKLFF. In nucleotides, the CDR3 is TGCGCCAGCAGCCCCGGGACATACGGTGAAAAACTGTTTTTT.

Only a few counts were recorded for this clone. The rearrangement uses TRBV5-1 and TRBJ1-5; D uncertain. The CDR3 has 16 residues. Germline CDR1 SGHRS, CDR2 YFSETQ. Deletions cut 4 bases from V and 6 bases from J, with 20 bases between. The CDR3 loop is CASSPGRGDGSQPQHF. CDR3 coding DNA: TGCGCCAGCAGCCCCGGACGCGGGGATGGAAGTCAGCCCCAGCATTTT.

This chain connects TRBV6-5 to TRBJ1-5, with a possible D match to TRBD1 (5 bases). The CDR3 covers 13 residues. Trimming stripped 4 bases from V and 7 bases from J, with 11 bases between. Germline V lookup: CDR1 MNHEY, CDR2 SVGAGI. The CDR3 loop is CASSSQGRQPQHF. CDR3 DNA sequence: TGTGCCAGCAGTTCCCAGGGTCGGCAGCCCCAGCATTTT.

The DNA of the CDR3 is TGCAGTGCTAGTCCCCACGACAGGGTGGGATCCAGGGAGCAGTACTTC. It encodes CSASPHDRVGSREQYF. V is TRBV20-1 and J is TRBJ2-7, with 7 bases identical to TRBD1. This CDR3 spans 16 amino acids. With V trimmed by 3 bases and J by 7 bases, 18 bases remained unmatched. Germline V gene sequence: CDR1 DFQATT, CDR2 SNEGSKA (reference sequence).

The J gene is TRBJ2-2, the V gene TRBV9, with 7 bases that match TRBD2. Germline CDR1 and CDR2: SGDLS and YYNGEE. The CDR3 has 15 amino acids. J was trimmed by 6 bases and V by 3 bases; bases with no gene match: 8. The CDR3 nucleotides read TGTGCCAGCAGCGGAGCGGGGAGAACTGCCGGGGAGCTGTTTTTT. It codes for CASSGAGRTAGELFF.

This clone came up many times. This chain uses TRBV6-2 or TRBV6-3 with TRBJ1-2; D not resolved. Germline V lookup: CDR1 MNHEY, CDR2 SVGEGT. The V end was cut by 6 bases, the J end by 2 bases, with 10 bases between. The CDR3 runs to 13 residues. As DNA, the CDR3 is TGTGCCAGCAGCGACCCCGGGAACTATGGCTACACCTTC. Translation: CASSDPGNYGYTF.

The rearrangement uses TRBV9 and TRBJ2-1; 11 positions match TRBD2. The V gene's germline CDR1 is SGDLS and CDR2 YYNGEE. J gave up 4 bases and V 4 bases, and 4 bases lay outside the gene matches. The CDR3 has 15 amino acids. The CDR3 region has the DNA TGTGCCAGCAGCCCGGGACTAGCGGCGTACAATGAGCAGTTCTTC. This sequence encodes CASSPGLAAYNEQFF.